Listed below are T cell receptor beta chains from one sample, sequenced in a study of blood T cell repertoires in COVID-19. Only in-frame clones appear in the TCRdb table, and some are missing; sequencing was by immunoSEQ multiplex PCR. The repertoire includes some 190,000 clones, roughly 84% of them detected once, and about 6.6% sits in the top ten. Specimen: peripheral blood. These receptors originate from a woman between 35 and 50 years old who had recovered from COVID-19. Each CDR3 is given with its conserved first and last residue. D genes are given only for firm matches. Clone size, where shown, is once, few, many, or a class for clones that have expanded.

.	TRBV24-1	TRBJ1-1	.	CATSDGGGKNTEAFF	TGTGCCACCAGTGACGGGGGGGGCAAAAACACTGAAGCTTTCTTT
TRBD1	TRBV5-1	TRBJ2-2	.	CASSSQGQADTGELFF	TGCGCCAGCAGCTCCCAGGGACAGGCGGACACCGGGGAGCTGTTTTTT
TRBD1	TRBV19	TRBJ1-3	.	CASSGTGESGNTIYF	TGTGCCAGTAGTGGGACAGGGGAGAGTGGAAACACCATATATTTT
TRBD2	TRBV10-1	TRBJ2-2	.	CATPPGTSGSFGELFF	TGCGCCACCCCCCCCGGGACTAGCGGGAGTTTCGGGGAGCTGTTTTTT
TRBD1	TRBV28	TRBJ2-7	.	CASSSTGGYEQYF	TGTGCCAGCAGTTCGACAGGGGGCTACGAGCAGTACTTC
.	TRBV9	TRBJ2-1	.	CASSGSRGTPSGNEQFF	TGTGCCAGCAGCGGAAGTAGGGGGACCCCGTCGGGCAATGAGCAGTTCTTC
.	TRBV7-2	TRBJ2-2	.	CASSLAGITNTGELFF	TGTGCCAGCAGCTTAGCCGGGATTACGAACACCGGGGAGCTGTTTTTT
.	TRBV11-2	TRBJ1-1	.	CASSFLGDTEAFF	TGTGCCAGCAGCTTTCTCGGAGACACTGAAGCTTTCTTT
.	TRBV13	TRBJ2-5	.	CASSPGILAETQYF	TGTGCCAGCAGCCCGGGTATCCTAGCCGAGACCCAGTACTTC
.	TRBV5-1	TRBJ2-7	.	CASSVDREQYF	TGCGCCAGCAGCGTCGACAGAGAGCAGTACTTC
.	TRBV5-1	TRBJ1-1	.	CASRVLSDTEAFF	TGCGCCAGCAGGGTCCTGTCGGACACTGAAGCTTTCTTT
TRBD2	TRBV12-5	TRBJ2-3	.	CASGLGLAGRDTQYF	TGTGCTAGTGGTTTGGGCCTAGCGGGCCGGGATACGCAGTATTTT
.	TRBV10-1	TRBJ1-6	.	CASSGAGRISPLHF	TGCGCCAGCAGTGGGGCAGGGAGGATTTCACCCCTCCACTTT
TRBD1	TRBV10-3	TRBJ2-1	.	CAISFRDRDFDEQFF	TGTGCCATCAGTTTCCGGGACAGGGATTTCGATGAGCAGTTCTTC
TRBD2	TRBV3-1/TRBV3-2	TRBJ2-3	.	CASSQDLAGGLTDTQYF	TGTGCCAGCAGCCAAGATCTAGCGGGAGGACTCACAGATACGCAGTATTTT
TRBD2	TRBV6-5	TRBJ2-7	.	CASSSATSGTWDEQYF	TGTGCCAGCAGTTCCGCGACTAGCGGGACATGGGACGAGCAGTACTTC
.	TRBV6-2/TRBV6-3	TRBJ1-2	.	CASSPGQVYGYTF	TGTGCCAGCAGTCCGGGACAAGTCTATGGCTACACCTTC
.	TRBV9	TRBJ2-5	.	CASSVETGQTQYF	TGTGCCAGCAGCGTAGAGACAGGTCAGACCCAGTACTTC
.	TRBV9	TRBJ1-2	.	CASSVASGYGYTF	TGTGCCAGCAGCGTAGCGAGCGGCTATGGCTACACCTTC
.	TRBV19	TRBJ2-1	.	CASKSLGGDEQFF	TGTGCCAGTAAGTCCCTCGGGGGTGATGAGCAGTTCTTC
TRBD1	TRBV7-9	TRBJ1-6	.	CASSLEVGTGANSPLHF	TGTGCCAGCAGCTTAGAGGTCGGGACAGGAGCTAATTCACCCCTCCACTTT
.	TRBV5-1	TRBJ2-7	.	CASSLEQGVEQYF	TGCGCCAGCAGCTTGGAACAGGGCGTAGAGCAGTACTTC
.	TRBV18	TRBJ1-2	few	CASSPFREINYGYTF	TGTGCCAGCTCACCGTTCCGGGAAATTAACTATGGCTACACCTTC
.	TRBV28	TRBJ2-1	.	CAAEGVGIYNEQFF	TGTGCCGCGGAGGGAGTCGGGATCTACAATGAGCAGTTCTTC
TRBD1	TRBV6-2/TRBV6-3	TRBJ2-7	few	CASSSGQGEIYEQYF	TGTGCCAGCAGTTCGGGACAGGGGGAGATCTACGAGCAGTACTTC
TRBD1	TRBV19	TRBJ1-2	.	CASSIGSQGAGYTF	TGTGCCAGTAGTATTGGGTCACAGGGGGCTGGCTACACCTTC
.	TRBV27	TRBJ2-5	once	CASSLRAGETQYF	TGTGCCAGCAGTTTACGAGCCGGTGAGACCCAGTACTTC
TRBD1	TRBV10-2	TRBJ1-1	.	CASSALGQGMNTEAFF	TGCGCCAGCAGTGCGTTGGGACAGGGGATGAACACTGAAGCTTTCTTT
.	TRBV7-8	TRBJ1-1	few	CASSSKDSINTEAFF	TGTGCCAGCAGCTCGAAAGACAGCATAAACACTGAAGCTTTCTTT
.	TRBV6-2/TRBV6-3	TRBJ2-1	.	CASSSAHRVTNEQFF	TGTGCCAGCAGTTCGGCTCACAGAGTGACGAATGAGCAGTTCTTC
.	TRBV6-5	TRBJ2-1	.	CASSEGLKDYNEQFF	TGTGCCAGCAGCGAGGGACTCAAAGACTACAATGAGCAGTTCTTC
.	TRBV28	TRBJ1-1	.	CASSIRYTEAFF	TGTGCCAGCAGTATTCGGTACACTGAAGCTTTCTTT
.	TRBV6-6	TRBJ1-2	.	CASSSRVYGYTF	TGTGCCAGCAGTAGTCGGGTCTATGGCTACACCTTC
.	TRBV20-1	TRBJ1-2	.	CSALYREGYTF	TGCAGTGCTCTTTATCGGGAGGGCTACACCTTC
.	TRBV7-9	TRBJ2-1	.	CASSLAGGLGEQFF	TGTGCCAGCAGCTTAGCGGGAGGCCTGGGGGAGCAGTTCTTC
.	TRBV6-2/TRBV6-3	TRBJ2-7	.	CASSYSSSGDGEQYF	TGTGCCAGCAGTTACTCGAGTTCAGGGGATGGCGAGCAGTACTTC
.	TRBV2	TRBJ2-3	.	CASSELLWAAGVTDTQYF	TGTGCCAGCAGTGAACTTTTGTGGGCCGCCGGGGTCACAGATACGCAGTATTTT
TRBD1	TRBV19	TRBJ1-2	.	CASSMGTGFMLYGYTF	TGTGCCAGTAGTATGGGGACAGGGTTTATGCTCTATGGCTACACCTTC
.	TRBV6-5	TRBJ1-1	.	CASSYSGLEGRTEAFF	TGTGCCAGCAGTTACTCGGGCCTGGAGGGGAGGACTGAAGCTTTCTTT
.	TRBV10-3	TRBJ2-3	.	CAVEEADTQYF	TGTGCCGTGGAGGAGGCAGATACGCAGTATTTT
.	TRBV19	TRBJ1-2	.	CASSMGGTPYGYTF	TGTGCCAGTAGTATGGGGGGGACCCCCTATGGCTACACCTTC
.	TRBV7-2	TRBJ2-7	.	CASSEDRAYEQYF	TGTGCCAGCAGCGAGGACAGAGCCTACGAGCAGTACTTC
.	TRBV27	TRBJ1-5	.	CASSFNSNQPQHF	TGTGCCAGCAGTTTTAATAGCAATCAGCCCCAGCATTTT
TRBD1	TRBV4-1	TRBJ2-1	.	CASSPAGGLEYEQFF	TGCGCCAGCAGCCCTGCAGGGGGTCTCGAGTATGAGCAGTTCTTC
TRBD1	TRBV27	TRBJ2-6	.	CASSLFPDRGILRSGANVLTF	TGTGCCAGCAGTTTATTCCCGGACAGGGGGATCCTACGGTCTGGGGCCAACGTCCTGACTTTC
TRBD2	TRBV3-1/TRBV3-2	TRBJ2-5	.	CASIKPPSGREETQYF	TGTGCCAGCATCAAACCCCCTAGCGGTAGAGAAGAGACCCAGTACTTC
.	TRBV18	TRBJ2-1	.	CASSLRDSDNEQFF	TGTGCCAGCTCACTCCGGGACTCTGACAATGAGCAGTTCTTC
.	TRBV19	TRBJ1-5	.	CASSMEPGKGGLQPQHF	TGTGCCAGTAGTATGGAACCCGGGAAAGGGGGATTACAGCCCCAGCATTTT
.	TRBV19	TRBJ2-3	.	CASSIVPTGTDTQYF	TGTGCCAGTAGTATAGTACCCACAGGGACAGATACGCAGTATTTT
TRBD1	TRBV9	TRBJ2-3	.	CASSADRGTDTQYF	TGTGCCAGCAGCGCGGACAGGGGCACAGATACGCAGTATTTT
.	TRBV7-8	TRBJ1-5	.	CASSFFRQTKDQPQHF	TGTGCCAGCAGCTTTTTCCGACAGACAAAGGATCAGCCCCAGCATTTT
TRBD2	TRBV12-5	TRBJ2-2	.	CASGLREGPGELFF	TGTGCTAGTGGTTTGCGGGAGGGCCCCGGGGAGCTGTTTTTT
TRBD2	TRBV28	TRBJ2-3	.	CASFRGRDSTDTQYF	TGTGCCAGCTTTCGGGGGAGGGATAGCACAGATACGCAGTATTTT
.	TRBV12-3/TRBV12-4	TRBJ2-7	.	CASSLQGRDEQYF	TGTGCCAGCAGTTTGCAGGGGAGGGACGAGCAGTACTTC
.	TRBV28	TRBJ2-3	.	CASSLLVGHDTQYF	TGTGCCAGCAGTTTACTAGTGGGGCACGATACGCAGTATTTT
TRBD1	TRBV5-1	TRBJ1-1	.	CASRVDRGRTEAFF	TGCGCCAGCAGAGTGGACAGGGGACGAACTGAAGCTTTCTTT
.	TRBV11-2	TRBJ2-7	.	CASSPGAGEQYF	TGTGCCAGCAGCCCAGGGGCGGGTGAGCAGTACTTC
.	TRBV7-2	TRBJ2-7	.	CASSLVGRDEQYF	TGTGCCAGCAGCTTAGTCGGCCGGGACGAGCAGTACTTC
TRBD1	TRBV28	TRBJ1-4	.	CASRRQGNEKLFF	TGTGCCAGCAGAAGACAGGGGAATGAAAAACTGTTTTTT
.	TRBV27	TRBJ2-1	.	CASSPRSQGIEQFF	TGTGCCAGCAGTCCCCGGTCCCAGGGAATTGAGCAGTTCTTC